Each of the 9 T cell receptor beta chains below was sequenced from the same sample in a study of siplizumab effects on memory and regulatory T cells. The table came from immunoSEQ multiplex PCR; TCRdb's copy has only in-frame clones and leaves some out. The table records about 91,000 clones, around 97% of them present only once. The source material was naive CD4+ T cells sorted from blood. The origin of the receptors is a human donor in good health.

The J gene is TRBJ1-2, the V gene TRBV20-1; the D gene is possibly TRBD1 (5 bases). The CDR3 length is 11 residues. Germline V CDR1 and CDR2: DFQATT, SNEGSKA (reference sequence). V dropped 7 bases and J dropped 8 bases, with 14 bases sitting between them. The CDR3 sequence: CSGSSGPGYTF. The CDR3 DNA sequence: TGCAGTGGGTCGTCGGGGCCCGGCTACACCTTC.

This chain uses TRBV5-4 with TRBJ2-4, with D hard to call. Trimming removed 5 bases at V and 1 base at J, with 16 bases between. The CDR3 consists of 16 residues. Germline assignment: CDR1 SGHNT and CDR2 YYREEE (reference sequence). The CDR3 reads CASSHLGSLAKNIQYF. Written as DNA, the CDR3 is TGTGCCAGCAGTCACCTGGGTAGCCTCGCCAAAAACATTCAGTACTTC.

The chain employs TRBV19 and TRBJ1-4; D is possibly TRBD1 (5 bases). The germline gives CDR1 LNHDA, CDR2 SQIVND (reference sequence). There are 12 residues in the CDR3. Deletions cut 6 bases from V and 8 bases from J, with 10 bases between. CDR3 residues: CASRTKGEKLFF. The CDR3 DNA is TGTGCCAGTAGAACGAAGGGGGAAAAACTGTTTTTT.

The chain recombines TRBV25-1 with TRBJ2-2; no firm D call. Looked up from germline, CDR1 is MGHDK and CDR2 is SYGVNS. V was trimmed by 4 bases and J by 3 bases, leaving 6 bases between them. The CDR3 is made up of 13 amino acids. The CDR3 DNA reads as TGTGCCAGCAGTGGGCGCGACACCGGGGAGCTGTTTTTT. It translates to CASSGRDTGELFF.

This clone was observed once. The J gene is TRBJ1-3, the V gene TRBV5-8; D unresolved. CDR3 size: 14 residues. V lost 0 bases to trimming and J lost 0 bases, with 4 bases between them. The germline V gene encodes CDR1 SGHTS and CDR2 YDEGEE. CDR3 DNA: TGTGCCAGCAGCTTGGCCGACTCTGGAAACACCATATATTTT. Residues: CASSLADSGNTIYF. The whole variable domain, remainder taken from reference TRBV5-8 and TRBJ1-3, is EAGVTQSPTHLIKTRGQQATLRCSPISGHTSVYWYQQALGLGLQFLLWYDEGEERNRGNFPPRFSGRQFPNYSSELNVNALELEDSALYLCASSLADSGNTIYFGEGSWLTVV.

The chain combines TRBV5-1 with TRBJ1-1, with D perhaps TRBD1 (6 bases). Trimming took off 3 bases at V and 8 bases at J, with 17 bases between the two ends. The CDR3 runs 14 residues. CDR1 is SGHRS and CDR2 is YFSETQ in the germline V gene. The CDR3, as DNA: TGCGCCAGCAGCTCCCCACAGAACAGGGAAGAAGCTTTCTTT. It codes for CASSSPQNREEAFF. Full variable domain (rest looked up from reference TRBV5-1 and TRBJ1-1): KAGVTQTPRYLIKTRGQQVTLSCSPISGHRSVSWYQQTPGQGLQFLFEYFSETQRNKGNFPGRFSGRQFSNSRSEMNVSTLELGDSALYLCASSSPQNREEAFFGQGTRLTVV.

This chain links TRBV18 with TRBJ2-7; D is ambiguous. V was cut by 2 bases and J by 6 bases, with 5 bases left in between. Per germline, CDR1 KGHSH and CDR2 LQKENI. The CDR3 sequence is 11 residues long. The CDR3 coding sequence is TGTGCCAGCTCACCATCAACCGAGCAGTACTTC. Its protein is CASSPSTEQYF.

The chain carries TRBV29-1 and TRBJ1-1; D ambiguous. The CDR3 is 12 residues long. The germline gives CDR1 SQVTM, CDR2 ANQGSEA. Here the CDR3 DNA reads TGCATTATTGGAGGGATCAACACTGAAGCTTTCTTT. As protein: CIIGGINTEAFF. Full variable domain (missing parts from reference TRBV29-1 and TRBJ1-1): SAVISQKPSRDICQRGTSLTIQCQVDSQVTMMFWYRQQPGQSLTLIATANQGSEATYESGFVIDKFPISRPNLTFSTLTVSNMSPEDSSIYLCIIGGINTEAFFGQGTRLTVV.

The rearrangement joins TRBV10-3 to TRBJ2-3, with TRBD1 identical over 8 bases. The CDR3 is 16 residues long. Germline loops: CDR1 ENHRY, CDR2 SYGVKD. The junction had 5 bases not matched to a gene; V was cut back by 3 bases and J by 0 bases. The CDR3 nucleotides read TGTGCCATCAGTGACAGGGGGCTTTTGAGCACAGATACGCAGTATTTT. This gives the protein CAISDRGLLSTDTQYF.